The present entry profiles one T cell receptor (beta chain) with its context. This CDR3 has 14 amino acids. From germline, CDR1 is MDHEN and CDR2 SYDVKM. J was trimmed by 9 bases and V by 6 bases; bases with no gene match: 6. TCRdb's table, derived via immunoSEQ multiplex PCR, lists solely in-frame clones and lacks some. The top ten hold about 1.3% of the sample, which has 72,000 or so clones, around 90% seen once. This sample was included in a study of OX40 agonist ivuxolimab in advanced cancers. The wider study: Patients were treated with ivuxolimab, an agonistic anti-OX40 (CD134) antibody. The study gave patients intravenous ivuxolimab at 0.01 to 10 mg/kg every 2 weeks.

Autoimmune disease history or systemic immunosuppression excluded patients. This clonotype was sampled from an adult with an advanced solid tumor such as melanoma, head and neck, liver or kidney cancer. This sample comprised CD4+ or CD8+ T cells sorted from blood, obtained in a trial of the OX40 agonist ivuxolimab. The gene calls are TRBV28 and TRBJ1-6, with 9 bases lining up with TRBD1. The CDR3 DNA reads as TGTGCCAGCAGCACACAGGGGGCAGGTTCACCCCTCCACTTT. This encodes CASSTQGAGSPLHF. Complete variable domain (other parts from reference TRBV28 and TRBJ1-6): DVKVTQSSRYLVKRTGEKVFLECVQDMDHENMFWYRQDPGLGLRLIYFSYDVKMKEKGDIPEGYSVSREKKERFSLILESASTNQTSMYLCASSTQGAGSPLHFGNGTRLTVT.